The rows below give T cell receptor beta chains drawn from one sample of a study of PD-1 blockade in classical Hodgkin lymphoma. Clones were sequenced by immunoSEQ multiplex PCR, and TCRdb holds only the in-frame ones, with some missing. The sample comprises roughly 47,000 clones, roughly 75% of which are singletons, and 22% rests with the top ten. This sample comprised peripheral blood mononuclear cells (PBMCs), obtained before the second cycle of nivolumab. Receptors originate from a human donor with classical Hodgkin lymphoma. Each CDR3 is given with its conserved first and last residue. The order of the fields is CDR3 DNA, CDR3 protein, J gene, D gene, V gene, clone size. The D gene is left open where the match is weak. Some rows mark clone size as missing; the rest say once, few, many or name a class of expanded clone.

TGTGCCAGCAGCCTCGGACTAGCGGGCAGCACAGATACGCAGTATTTT CASSLGLAGSTDTQYF TRBJ2-3 TRBD2 TRBV13 .
TGTGCCAGCAGCTCACTAGCGGGGTATTTGGTGACCCAGTACTTC CASSSLAGYLVTQYF TRBJ2-5 TRBD2 TRBV11-2 .
TGTGCCAGTAAGACAGGGGGCGAGGACGAGCAGTACTTC CASKTGGEDEQYF TRBJ2-7 TRBD1 TRBV19 few
TGTGCCAGCAGCTTGGACCGGGGCGCCCGGAATGAGCAGTTCTTC CASSLDRGARNEQFF TRBJ2-1 . TRBV5-4 .
TGCGCCAGCAGTGGGGTGATCGGGCTCACAGATACGCAGTATTTT CASSGVIGLTDTQYF TRBJ2-3 . TRBV10-2 .
TGTGCCTGGGAGAGGACAGGGCTGTACGAGCAGTACTTC CAWERTGLYEQYF TRBJ2-7 TRBD1 TRBV30 few
TGTGCCAGCAGTTTTGGACAGGGAGGGGGTTATGGCTACACCTTC CASSFGQGGGYGYTF TRBJ1-2 TRBD1 TRBV27 .
TGTGCCAGCTCACCCCGGGACAGGGGGCGCGGCTACACCTTC CASSPRDRGRGYTF TRBJ1-2 TRBD1 TRBV18 .
TGTGCCAGCTCACCGACTGTGAACACTGAAGCTTTCTTT CASSPTVNTEAFF TRBJ1-1 . TRBV18 .
TGTGCCAGCAGCCCCACCGCAGGCACAGATACGCAGTATTTT CASSPTAGTDTQYF TRBJ2-3 . TRBV7-3 .
TGTGCCAGCAGTTATAGCTTCTCTACCACCGGGGAGCTGTTTTTT CASSYSFSTTGELFF TRBJ2-2 . TRBV27 .
TGTGCCAGCAGCATTGGGTCCACTGAAGCTTTCTTT CASSIGSTEAFF TRBJ1-1 . TRBV6-5 few
TGTGCCAGCAGTTACCCCTGGCCCACACGACCTTCACCCCTCCACTTT CASSYPWPTRPSPLHF TRBJ1-6 . TRBV28 once
TGTGCCAGCAGCTTAGGGGGCCCGGGGACAGCTAACTATGGCTACACCTTC CASSLGGPGTANYGYTF TRBJ1-2 TRBD1 TRBV7-9 medium-sized
TGTGCCAGTAGCCCTGGGGACCAGAGCACAGATACGCAGTATTTT CASSPGDQSTDTQYF TRBJ2-3 . TRBV19 .
TGTGCCAGCAGCCCTAGGGGTGCGGGGCTCACAGATACGCAGTATTTT CASSPRGAGLTDTQYF TRBJ2-3 . TRBV7-8 .
TGTGCTAGTAGTTCCCCTTGGGGACAGGTCAACACCGGGGAGCTGTTTTTT CASSSPWGQVNTGELFF TRBJ2-2 TRBD1 TRBV12-5 .
TGTGCCAGTAGGGGCGGGAGGGTCTCCGGGGAGCTGTTTTTT CASRGGRVSGELFF TRBJ2-2 TRBD2 TRBV19 .
TGTGCCAGCAGCTTCGTTACCGGGACAGTAGACAATGAGCAGTTCTTC CASSFVTGTVDNEQFF TRBJ2-1 TRBD1 TRBV7-8 .
TGTGCCAGCAGGGGAGGCGGGGCGGGCTCCTACAATGAGCAGTTCTTC CASRGGGAGSYNEQFF TRBJ2-1 . TRBV6-4 .
TGTGCCAGCAGCCCTTCGACAGGGGGCTATCAGCCCCAGCATTTT CASSPSTGGYQPQHF TRBJ1-5 TRBD1 TRBV9 few
TGTGCCAGCAGTTCCCGGGGTGTATACGAGCAGTACTTC CASSSRGVYEQYF TRBJ2-7 . TRBV28 few
TGTGCCAGCTCACCATGGGGGGGGCATAGCAATCAGCCCCAGCATTTT CASSPWGGHSNQPQHF TRBJ1-5 . TRBV18 .
TGTGCCTGGAGTGTAGTCGGGCGGGAGGGCAATATGTTCTTC CAWSVVGREGNMFF TRBJ2-1 TRBD2 TRBV30 .
TGTGCCATCAGTGGAGGTGTGGGGCAGGGCTTGATCGAGCAGTACTTC CAISGGVGQGLIEQYF TRBJ2-7 . TRBV10-3 .
TGCAGCGTCGGGACCTCAGATACGCAGTATTTT CSVGTSDTQYF TRBJ2-3 . TRBV29-1 few
TGTGCCAGCAGCCAAGAAGGAGGGGACGAGGAGTACGAGCAGTACTTC CASSQEGGDEEYEQYF TRBJ2-7 . TRBV4-2 .
TGTGCCAGCATGGTTATCGGGGAGCTGTTTTTT CASMVIGELFF TRBJ2-2 . TRBV6-6 few
TGCGCCAGCAGTAATACTAGCTCAGGCACAGATACGCAGTATTTT CASSNTSSGTDTQYF TRBJ2-3 . TRBV10-1 .
TGCGCCAGCAGCTTGCAAGAGGGTTTGAACACTGAAGCTTTCTTT CASSLQEGLNTEAFF TRBJ1-1 . TRBV5-1 .
TGTGCCAGTAGTATGGGCGGGACAGGGTACAATGAGCAGTTCTTC CASSMGGTGYNEQFF TRBJ2-1 TRBD1 TRBV19 once
TGTGCCAGCAGTTTAAGGGGAAGTCAGCCCCAGCATTTT CASSLRGSQPQHF TRBJ1-5 . TRBV27 few
TGTGCCAGCAGCGCCCAACAGGGCGGAATCGGGGGCTACACCTTC CASSAQQGGIGGYTF TRBJ1-2 . TRBV7-3 once
TGTGCCAGCAGTTTTACTAGCGGGAGAATGTACAATGAGCAGTTCTTC CASSFTSGRMYNEQFF TRBJ2-1 TRBD2 TRBV27 once
TGTGCCAGTTCCCTGGCTAGCGGGACGACCGAGCAGTTCTTC CASSLASGTTEQFF TRBJ2-1 TRBD2 TRBV19 .
TGTGCCAGCTCACCACCCGGGTCCTCGCAGGGGGATCAGCCCCAGCATTTT CASSPPGSSQGDQPQHF TRBJ1-5 TRBD1 TRBV18 .
TGTGCCAGCAGCCCGAGGACAGGGGGCGGAACTAATGAAAAACTGTTTTTT CASSPRTGGGTNEKLFF TRBJ1-4 TRBD1 TRBV7-9 medium-sized
TGCGCCAGCAGCTTGGATTGGGAGACCCAGTACTTC CASSLDWETQYF TRBJ2-5 . TRBV5-1 .
TGCAGCGTTTATCAGGCGAACTATGGCTACACCTTC CSVYQANYGYTF TRBJ1-2 . TRBV29-1 .
TGCGCCAGCAGCCAAACCCCGGCCACTGAAGCTTTCTTT CASSQTPATEAFF TRBJ1-1 . TRBV4-3 once
TGTGCCAGCAGCCCTGGACTAGCGGGGGGATACACCGGGGAGCTGTTTTTT CASSPGLAGGYTGELFF TRBJ2-2 TRBD2 TRBV9 .
TGTGCCAGCAGCCGAAACAGTAGAGGAAACACCATATATTTT CASSRNSRGNTIYF TRBJ1-3 . TRBV11-2 .
TGTGCCAGCAGCCCGGACCGAAAAAAATCTCCCGAGCAGTACTTC CASSPDRKKSPEQYF TRBJ2-7 . TRBV27 once
TGTGCCAGCAGTTTGAAACAGGGCGGGGGGACTGAAGCTTTCTTT CASSLKQGGGTEAFF TRBJ1-1 . TRBV6-5 .
TGTGCCACCAGCGGGAGGACTGCGCTGGATACGCAGTATTTT CATSGRTALDTQYF TRBJ2-3 . TRBV15 .
TGTGCCAGCAGCTTAGGTAGGGGGCCGATTTTGAACACTGAAGCTTTCTTT CASSLGRGPILNTEAFF TRBJ1-1 TRBD1 TRBV7-8 .
TGTGCCAGCAGTTTCTCCCAGGGCAATCAGCCCCAGCATTTT CASSFSQGNQPQHF TRBJ1-5 . TRBV27 .
TGTGCCAGCTCCGACTTGGGGGGCATGGTCACTGAAGCTTTCTTT CASSDLGGMVTEAFF TRBJ1-1 . TRBV28 .